Presented here are 29 T cell receptor beta chains from one specimen sequenced in a study of CD8 T cells in ankylosing spondylitis. MiXCR, applied by TCRdb to the 5' RACE reads, yields one record per CDR3 protein. The data contain 300,000 to 400,000 distinct CDR3 sequences, more than 20% of them singletons. Sample: blood, either unsorted or a sorted T cell fraction (not recorded which). These receptors were collected from a male donor with ankylosing spondylitis or in good health (not recorded which).

This clonotype appeared a few times. This chain connects TRBV12-3 or TRBV12-4 to TRBJ2-7; the match to TRBD2 covers 7 bases. The CDR3 contains 14 residues. Losses at the gene ends were 3 bases for V and 6 bases for J; bases not matched to a gene: 8. CDR3 loop: CASSLGGVSSEQYF. In nucleotides, the CDR3 is TGTGCCAGCAGTTTGGGGGGGGTCTCATCCGAGCAGTACTTC.

The rearrangement joins TRBV5-5 to TRBJ1-2; 8 nucleotides match TRBD1. V shed 0 bases, J shed 4 bases, and the junction held 8 bases outside the gene matches. This CDR3 is built from 16 residues. The V gene's germline CDR1 is SGHKS and CDR2 YYEKEE (reference sequence). The CDR3: CASSLAGGAYGYGYTF. As DNA, the CDR3 is TGTGCCAGCAGCTTGGCAGGGGGCGCCTATGGCTATGGCTACACCTTC.

This clonotype was recorded a few times. This chain uses TRBV3-1 with TRBJ1-6; tentative D call: TRBD1 (5 bases). Germline V gene lookup returns CDR1 LGHDT and CDR2 YNNKEL (reference sequence). The CDR3 contains 17 residues. The ends were cut back, 0 bases at V and 10 bases at J, with 19 bases in the middle. CDR3 sequence: CASSQDWLGQGSSPLHF. CDR3 nucleotides: TGTGCCAGCAGCCAAGATTGGCTCGGGCAGGGATCATCACCCCTCCACTTT.

The V and J genes are TRBV20-1 and TRBJ2-7, with a tentative D call TRBD2 (7 bases). Trimming took off 6 bases at V and 4 bases at J, with 19 bases between the two ends. The CDR3 contains 14 residues. CDR1 and CDR2 (germline): DFQATT, SNEGSKA (reference sequence). CDR3 sequence reads: CSAPRGAGKYEQYF. In nucleotides, the CDR3 is TGCAGTGCCCCCCGGGGGGCGGGTAAATACGAGCAGTACTTC.

This clonotype turned up a few times. V usage is TRBV24-1 and J usage is TRBJ2-2; D is unclear. This CDR3 has 13 residues. Germline CDR1 is KGHDR and CDR2 is SFDVKD. V lost 8 bases to trimming and J lost 2 bases, with 8 bases between them. In DNA, the CDR3 is TGTGCCACCACCTCGCACAACACCGGGGAGCTGTTTTTT. Its protein product is CATTSHNTGELFF.

The genes are TRBV20-1 and TRBJ2-2; perhaps TRBD2 as D (5 bases). The CDR3 runs to 16 residues. The V gene's germline CDR1 is DFQATT and CDR2 SNEGSKA (reference sequence). The germline V and J ends were trimmed by 1 base and 4 bases, with 16 bases remaining between them. CDR3 in DNA: TGCAGTGCTAGAGGGATCTACGCGGCGGGCACCGGGGAGCTGTTTTTT. It specifies CSARGIYAAGTGELFF.

The table lists this clonotype with a few counts. This chain joins TRBV5-1 and TRBJ1-1; D uncertain. Trimming removed 0 bases from V and 5 bases from J, with 14 bases in between. Germline CDR1 reads SGHRS; CDR2 reads YFSETQ. The CDR3 runs 15 residues. CDR3 coding DNA: TGCGCCAGCAGCTTGGATGCTTCCATGGGGACTGAAGCTTTCTTT. The encoded protein is CASSLDASMGTEAFF.

This clonotype was observed a few times. The chain links TRBV5-5 to TRBJ2-4, with D uncertain. The V and J ends lost 0 bases and 1 base respectively, with 8 bases between them. Germline V gene data show CDR1 as SGHKS and CDR2 as YYEKEE (reference sequence). This CDR3 is 15 amino acids long. The CDR3 DNA sequence: TGTGCCAGCAGCTTGGGGGCAGGCGCCAAAAACATTCAGTACTTC. This encodes CASSLGAGAKNIQYF.

In its sample, this clonotype was seen a few times. CDR3 protein: CASSPDYGETQYF. In nucleotides, the CDR3 is TGTGCCAGCAGTCCCGACTACGGGGAGACCCAGTACTTC. The chain links TRBV27 to TRBJ2-5; D is perhaps TRBD2 (5 bases). Germline V lookup: CDR1 MNHEY, CDR2 SMNVEV (reference sequence). This CDR3 has 13 amino acids. V gave up 5 bases and J gave up 5 bases, with 12 bases separating them.

This clonotype showed up just a few times. The chain employs TRBV12-3 or TRBV12-4 and TRBJ2-3; TRBD2 matches 13 bases. This CDR3 is 16 amino acids long. The ends lost 6 bases at V and 8 bases at J; junction bases unmatched: 11. The CDR3 protein is CASSSRTSGGWSTQYF. The CDR3 DNA reads as TGTGCCAGCAGCTCGAGGACTAGCGGGGGTTGGAGTACGCAGTATTTT.

This clonotype turned up a few times. The rearrangement uses TRBV13 and TRBJ2-7; D gene uncertain. The CDR3 is 14 residues long. V lost 4 bases and J lost 6, with 16 bases in between. CDR1 and CDR2 from the germline V gene are PRHDT and FYEKMQ (reference sequence). The CDR3: CASSSYTDRFEQYF. Written as DNA, the CDR3 is TGTGCCAGCAGCTCCTACACCGATAGATTCGAGCAGTACTTC.

The chain combines TRBV6-6 with TRBJ2-7; TRBD1 matches at 9 bases. V trimming: 4 bases; J trimming: 6 bases; junction bases outside the gene matches: 1. In germline, CDR1 is MNHNY, CDR2 SVGAGI (reference sequence). CDR3 size: 12 residues. In DNA form, the CDR3 reads TGTGCCAGCAGTTGGGGACAGGGCGAGCAGTACTTC. Translated: CASSWGQGEQYF.

This chain connects TRBV4-1 to TRBJ2-7; no firm D call. From germline, CDR1 is MGHRA and CDR2 YSYEKL. Trimming shortened V by 3 bases and J by 4 bases, and 16 bases separated the two germline ends. CDR3 length equals 15 residues. CDR3 loop: CASSQSPGPTYEQYF. DNA of the CDR3: TGCGCCAGCAGCCAGTCACCGGGCCCTACGTACGAGCAGTACTTC.

This chain uses TRBV23-1 with TRBJ1-5; TRBD1 agrees at 10 bases. TRBV23-1 is marked as an open reading frame, function uncertain. Trimming at V came to 8 bases and at J to 4 bases, leaving 2 bases not matched to a gene. The CDR3 is made up of 13 amino acids. The CDR3 sequence is CASPGQGNQPQHF. CDR3 in DNA: TGCGCCAGCCCGGGACAGGGGAATCAGCCCCAGCATTTT.

The chain combines TRBV7-9 with TRBJ2-3; no definite D call. V lost 3 bases and J lost 2, with 15 bases in between. This CDR3 spans 16 amino acids. Per the germline V gene, CDR1 is SEHNR and CDR2 is FQNEAQ (reference sequence). Here the CDR3 reads CASSFPMDEYTDTQYF. The CDR3, as DNA: TGTGCCAGCAGCTTTCCAATGGACGAGTACACAGATACGCAGTATTTT.

This clonotype showed up just a few times. The genes are TRBV10-3 and TRBJ2-7, with 10 bases that match TRBD2. Trimming removed 3 bases from V and 2 bases from J; junction bases left unmatched: 10. CDR1 and CDR2 from the germline V gene are ENHRY and SYGVKD. CDR3 size: 17 residues. CDR3 in amino acids: CAISEYERGGLPYEQYF. CDR3 nucleotide sequence: TGTGCCATCAGTGAATATGAGCGGGGGGGCCTTCCCTACGAGCAGTACTTC.

CDR3 protein: CASSLEPFYEQYF. The CDR3 bases are TGTGCCAGCAGCTTAGAGCCTTTCTACGAGCAGTACTTC. The rearrangement uses TRBV7-9 and TRBJ2-7; D is undetermined. The germline V gene encodes CDR1 SEHNR and CDR2 FQNEAQ (reference sequence). This CDR3 is built from 13 residues. The V and J ends lost 1 base and 3 bases respectively, with 7 bases between them.

V is TRBV4-2 and J is TRBJ2-3, with D possibly being TRBD1 or TRBD2 (6 bases each). CDR1 is LGHNA, CDR2 YNFKEQ, per germline. The CDR3 is made up of 15 amino acids. V gave up 4 bases and J gave up 6 bases, with 17 bases separating them. The CDR3 protein is CASSPRFGGEDTQYF. CDR3 DNA sequence: TGTGCCAGCAGCCCGAGGTTCGGGGGCGAGGATACGCAGTATTTT.

The chain recombines TRBV10-3 with TRBJ2-7, with TRBD2 identical over 9 bases. The V gene end was trimmed by 3 bases and the J gene end by 7 bases; junction bases not matched to a gene: 4. The germline CDR1 and CDR2 sequences are ENHRY and SYGVKD. The CDR3 loop spans 13 amino acids. The CDR3 loop reads CAISDSGLAEQYF. The CDR3 DNA is TGTGCCATCAGTGATTCGGGACTAGCTGAGCAGTACTTC.

This clonotype was detected only a few times. The chain recombines TRBV20-1 with TRBJ2-2, with 14 positions matching TRBD2. J lost 0 bases, V lost 2 bases, and 5 bases had no gene match. CDR3 length equals 18 residues. In germline, CDR1 is DFQATT, CDR2 SNEGSKA (reference sequence). The CDR3 spells CSARYRTSGGSNTGELFF. The CDR3 nucleotides read TGCAGTGCTAGATACCGGACTAGCGGGGGGTCGAACACCGGGGAGCTGTTTTTT.

The V gene is TRBV29-1, the J gene TRBJ1-1, with a possible D match to TRBD1 (5 bases). The V gene's germline CDR1 is SQVTM and CDR2 ANQGSEA. The CDR3 totals 13 residues. V was pared by 7 bases and J by 0 bases, with 12 bases between. The CDR3, as DNA: TGCAGCGGTTGGAGGGGTTTGAACACTGAAGCTTTCTTT. This gives the protein CSGWRGLNTEAFF.

The sample holds a few counts of this clonotype. V gene TRBV20-1 combines with J gene TRBJ1-1; D is undetermined. The germline CDR1 and CDR2 sequences are DFQATT and SNEGSKA (reference sequence). CDR3 size: 11 residues. V lost 2 bases and J 5 bases, leaving 6 bases between the germline ends. The DNA for the CDR3 is TGCAGTGCTAGACACATAACTGAAGCTTTCTTT. Protein product: CSARHITEAFF.

The genes are TRBV12-2 and TRBJ1-5; TRBD1, as called in the table, went unchecked against the DNA. TRBV12-2 has pseudogene status. The CDR3 sequence is 20 residues long. CDR3 bases: TGTGCAAGTCGCTTAGCTGATACGGACAGGACAGGGCGCTACAATCAGCCCCAGCATTTT. As protein: CASRLADTDRTGRYNQPQHF.

The chain joins TRBV6-5 to TRBJ1-1, with TRBD1 matching over 9 bases. The CDR3 is made up of 18 amino acids. V dropped 0 bases and J dropped 0; count of bases not matched to a gene: 8. Germline loops: CDR1 MNHEY, CDR2 SVGAGI. CDR3 in amino acids: CASSYSREQGAVNTEAFF. In DNA, the CDR3 is TGTGCCAGCAGTTACTCTAGGGAACAGGGGGCAGTGAACACTGAAGCTTTCTTT.

This clonotype came up a few times. The chain is built from TRBV3-1 and TRBJ2-2, with a tentative D call TRBD2 (5 bases). Germline CDR1 LGHDT, CDR2 YNNKEL (reference sequence). Trimming took off 0 bases at V and 6 bases at J, with 8 bases between the two ends. The CDR3 covers 14 residues. The CDR3: CASSQDDYAGELFF. The CDR3 bases are TGTGCCAGCAGCCAAGATGACTACGCCGGGGAGCTGTTTTTT.

This clonotype was detected only a few times. Written as DNA, the CDR3 is TGTGCCAGCAGCTTGGCGGCGACCAGCAATACGCAGTATTTT. Protein product: CASSLAATSNTQYF. The chain carries TRBV5-6 and TRBJ2-3; D unresolved. V lost 0 bases and J lost 7, with 12 bases in between. The CDR3 runs to 14 residues. In germline, CDR1 is SGHDT, CDR2 YYEEEE.

The V and J genes are TRBV29-1 and TRBJ2-7; 7 bases agree with TRBD1. CDR3 size: 13 residues. The junction had 8 bases not matched to a gene; V was cut back by 6 bases and J by 3 bases. Germline V gene data show CDR1 as SQVTM and CDR2 as ANQGSEA. The CDR3 here is CSVLGQINYEQYF. The CDR3 nucleotides are TGCAGCGTCCTGGGACAGATCAACTACGAGCAGTACTTC.

This clonotype came up a few times. The CDR3 DNA sequence: TGTGCCATCAGGGACAGATCCACAGATACGCAGTATTTT. Translation gives CAIRDRSTDTQYF. The rearrangement links TRBV10-3 to TRBJ2-3; TRBD1 might be the D (6 bases). Germline V gene lookup returns CDR1 ENHRY and CDR2 SYGVKD. V dropped 6 bases and J dropped 2 bases, with 9 bases sitting between them. The CDR3 runs 13 residues.

The chain is built from TRBV14 and TRBJ2-2; D unresolved. CDR1 is SGHDN, CDR2 FVKESK, per germline. Between the trimmed V and J ends, which lost 0 bases and 0 bases, there was a span of 14 bases. The CDR3 length is 18 residues. CDR3: CASSQDPTDTSNTGELFF. Written as DNA, the CDR3 is TGTGCCAGCAGCCAAGATCCGACTGATACCTCGAACACCGGGGAGCTGTTTTTT.